The 24 T cell receptor beta chains below were found in one sample sequenced in a study of T cells in Graves' hyperthyroidism and ophthalmopathy. The source material, RNA transcripts, was used to amplify TCR beta CDR3 regions. First-round RT-PCR with HTBI primers amplified the TCR CDR3 region. MiXCR was run by TCRdb on the multiplex PCR reads, yielding one entry per CDR3 protein. The table lists hundreds of thousands of distinct CDR3 sequences, about 15% of them singletons, with under 20% in the top ten. Input material: blood. These receptors were obtained from a woman between 18 and 30 years old with Graves' ophthalmopathy.

This clonotype was seen many times. The rearrangement uses TRBV7-2 and TRBJ2-2; D is perhaps TRBD1 (6 bases). This CDR3 has 13 residues. The ends were cut back, 3 bases at V and 7 bases at J, with 9 bases in the middle. CDR1 is SGHTA and CDR2 is FQGNSA in the germline V gene. The CDR3 DNA follows: TGTGCCAGCAGCTTGCAGGGGCTCGGGGAGCTGTTTTTT. Translating gives CASSLQGLGELFF.

There are many counts of this clonotype. This chain links TRBV28 with TRBJ2-5; D remains unclear. V was clipped by 3 bases and J by 2 bases, with 10 bases between them. Germline lookup yields CDR1 MDHEN and CDR2 SYDVKM. The CDR3 runs 14 residues. CDR3 residues: CASSLVISQETQYF. The CDR3 coding sequence is TGTGCCAGCAGTTTGGTTATCAGTCAAGAGACCCAGTACTTC.

The rearrangement uses TRBV3-1 and TRBJ2-1; D is unresolved. CDR1 and CDR2 from the germline V gene are LGHDT and YNNKEL (reference sequence). V was pared by 1 base and J by 6 bases, with 10 bases between. The CDR3 is 14 amino acids. CDR3 nucleotides: TGTGCCAGCAGCCAAGCCATTCTCACCAATGAGCAGTTCTTC. Translating it yields CASSQAILTNEQFF.

The rearrangement joins TRBV27 to TRBJ2-7; 8 nucleotides align to TRBD2. Judging by the DNA end, TRBJ2-1 fits better; the J call may be wrong. In germline, CDR1 is MNHEY, CDR2 SMNVEV (reference sequence). This CDR3 region has 14 residues. CDR3 sequence reads: CASSLRSGGYEQFF. CDR3 nucleotides: TGTGCCAGCAGTTTAAGAAGCGGGGGCTACGAGCAGTTCTTC.

The chain has TRBV25-1 and TRBJ2-3; tentatively, D is TRBD1 (6 bases). This CDR3 comprises 15 residues. V was trimmed by 2 bases and J by 2 bases, leaving 11 bases between them. Germline V CDR1 and CDR2: MGHDK, SYGVNS. The chain's CDR3 is CASSEGMGATDTQYF. In nucleotides, the CDR3 is TGTGCCAGCAGTGAAGGGATGGGGGCCACAGATACGCAGTATTTT.

This chain uses TRBV20-1 with TRBJ2-1; 11 bases agree with TRBD2. Per the germline V gene, CDR1 is DFQATT and CDR2 is SNEGSKA (reference sequence). J was trimmed by 5 bases and V by 1 base; bases with no gene match: 4. This CDR3 has 15 amino acids. DNA of the CDR3: TGCAGTGCTAGAGCTCTAGCGGGAGGAGACAATGAGCAGTTCTTC. Amino acids: CSARALAGGDNEQFF.

This clonotype appeared many times. The chain joins TRBV12-3 or TRBV12-4 to TRBJ1-3; TRBD1 is a possible D gene (5 bases). The ends were cut back, 5 bases at V and 2 bases at J, with 13 bases in the middle. This CDR3 is 15 amino acids long. The CDR3, as DNA: TGTGCCAGCAGTCCGCCGGGGACCCCTGGAAACACCATATATTTT. This gives the protein CASSPPGTPGNTIYF.

V usage is TRBV11-3 and J usage is TRBJ2-5, with TRBD1 matching 8 bases. Germline V lookup: CDR1 SGHNT, CDR2 YENEEA. V was pared by 5 bases and J by 4 bases, with 12 bases of the junction left unmatched. CDR3 size: 16 residues. For the CDR3, the DNA is TGTGCCAGCAGCCCGACCCAGGGGGCTATGACAGAGACCCAGTACTTC. Protein: CASSPTQGAMTETQYF.

The rearrangement joins TRBV9 to TRBJ2-1, with 8 bases fitting TRBD2. Germline CDR1 and CDR2: SGDLS and YYNGEE. V shed 3 bases and J 8 bases; nucleotides not matched to a gene: 10. The CDR3 runs 15 residues. CDR3 DNA sequence: TGTGCCAGCAGCGCGATCGGGGGGGAATTTGATGAGCAGTTCTTC. Translating it yields CASSAIGGEFDEQFF.

The chain joins TRBV6-1 to TRBJ2-1; 11 bases agree with TRBD2. The CDR3 spans 15 residues. Germline CDR1 MNHNS, CDR2 SASEGT. V was clipped by 5 bases and J by 5 bases; unmatched bases: 5. The CDR3 sequence: CASSTGTSGNNEQFF. The CDR3 DNA reads as TGTGCCAGCAGTACGGGGACTAGCGGAAACAATGAGCAGTTCTTC.

In its sample, this clonotype was seen a few times. The chain has TRBV15 and TRBJ2-1; maybe TRBD2 (6 bases). Germline CDR1 reads LNHNV; CDR2 reads YYDKDF (reference sequence). The ends were cut back, 2 bases at V and 9 bases at J, with 8 bases in the middle. CDR3 size: 12 residues. The CDR3 DNA follows: TGTGCCACCAGCAGACCCGGGAGTGAGCAGTTCTTC. Amino acid sequence: CATSRPGSEQFF.

The sample holds many counts of this clonotype. The V and J genes are TRBV6-2 or TRBV6-3 and TRBJ1-1, with D maybe TRBD1 (5 bases). Germline V gene lookup returns CDR1 MNHEY and CDR2 SVGEGT. With 4 bases removed from V and 3 bases from J, the gap between germline ends came to 9 bases. This CDR3 is 13 amino acids long. The CDR3: CASSSEGYTEAFF. For the CDR3, the DNA is TGTGCCAGCAGTTCGGAGGGGTACACTGAAGCTTTCTTT.

This clonotype was seen ten or more times. J is TRBJ2-7 and V is TRBV11-2; 8 bases align to TRBD2. CDR1 is SGHAT and CDR2 is FQNNGV in the germline V gene. V gave up 1 base and J gave up 5 bases; unmatched junction bases: 10. The CDR3 totals 16 residues. The CDR3 coding sequence is TGTGCCAGCAGCTTAGCTAGCGGGTTTGAGATCCACGAGCAGTACTTC. It translates to CASSLASGFEIHEQYF.

A single count supports this clonotype. The chain joins TRBV28 to TRBJ2-7; D uncertain. The CDR3 runs 12 residues. The V gene lost 4 bases and the J gene lost 10 bases, with 14 bases spanning the gap. Germline CDR1 reads MDHEN; CDR2 reads SYDVKM. CDR3 in DNA: TGTGCCAGCAGTTCTTCCTCTCAACGACAGTACTTC. Its translation: CASSSSSQRQYF.

The DNA of the CDR3 is TGTGCCAGCAGCTTCGGGAGTAGGAATACGCAGTATTTT. This sequence encodes CASSFGSRNTQYF. The rearrangement links TRBV5-6 to TRBJ2-3, with TRBD2 as a possible D gene (6 bases). Trimming left V 2 bases short and J 7 bases short, with 11 bases between. Germline lookup yields CDR1 SGHDT and CDR2 YYEEEE. The CDR3 contains 13 residues.

This chain joins TRBV7-9 and TRBJ1-3, with D unclear. V lost 3 bases, J lost 15 bases, and 15 bases lay in between. CDR3 size: 12 residues. Germline CDR1 reads SEHNR; CDR2 reads FQNEAQ (reference sequence). CDR3 in amino acids: CASSFSDSVGYF. CDR3 nucleotide sequence: TGTGCCAGCAGCTTCTCAGATTCAGTGGGATATTTT.

The chain carries TRBV29-1 and TRBJ2-1, with D maybe TRBD2 (5 bases). The germline V gene has CDR1 SQVTM and CDR2 ANQGSEA. Trimming pared 8 bases from V and 7 bases from J, leaving 15 bases between. The CDR3 totals 12 residues. CDR3 DNA: TGCAGCAGTCAAGGAGGTTGGAATGAGCAGTTCTTC. As protein: CSSQGGWNEQFF.

This clonotype was counted a few times. The chain uses TRBV29-1 and TRBJ2-2, with no clear D. This CDR3 region has 16 residues. The germline V gene encodes CDR1 SQVTM and CDR2 ANQGSEA. Trimming removed 6 bases from V and 1 base from J, with 18 bases in between. CDR3 in DNA: TGCAGCGTCCTGGAAACACGGCGACTGAACACCGGGGAGCTGTTTTTT. Protein: CSVLETRRLNTGELFF.

This clonotype was picked up many times. The chain links TRBV7-9 to TRBJ2-1; D is undetermined. The CDR3 loop spans 14 amino acids. CDR1 and CDR2 (germline): SEHNR, FQNEAQ (reference sequence). With 3 bases removed from V and 10 bases from J, the gap between germline ends came to 16 bases. The CDR3 sequence: CASSLMLPDGEQFF. The CDR3 DNA is TGTGCCAGCAGCTTGATGCTTCCGGATGGGGAGCAGTTCTTC.

This clonotype has a handful of counts. The chain recombines TRBV30 with TRBJ2-3, with D unclear. Deletions cut 3 bases from V and 4 bases from J, with 11 bases between. Germline CDR1 and CDR2: GTSNPN and SVGIG (reference sequence). CDR3 size: 13 residues. The CDR3 sequence is CAWSSAGSDTQYF. CDR3 bases: TGTGCCTGGAGCTCGGCCGGATCAGATACGCAGTATTTT.

In regard to this clonotype: Germline and junction disagree at one end, which may indicate a read error. This chain joins TRBV6-2 or TRBV6-3 and TRBJ2-1; TRBD2 agrees at 12 bases. This CDR3 has 15 amino acids. Germline values: CDR1 MNHEY, CDR2 SVGEGT. CDR3 sequence: CASGYLAGGPHEQFF. The CDR3 bases are TGTGCCAGCGGTTACCTAGCGGGAGGGCCCCATGAGCAGTTCTTC.

This clonotype has ten or more counts. The CDR3 here is CASSSLGRTAEGVFF. CDR3 coding DNA: TGTGCCAGCAGCTCGTTGGGCCGTACAGCGGAGGGGGTGTTTTTT. V and J are TRBV13 and TRBJ2-2; TRBD1 or TRBD2 may be the D gene (6 bases each). The germline gives CDR1 PRHDT, CDR2 FYEKMQ (reference sequence). The CDR3 covers 15 residues. V lost 4 bases and J lost 15, with 24 bases in between.

This clonotype was recorded at least ten times. The chain uses TRBV6-2 or TRBV6-3 and TRBJ2-6; 7 bases fit TRBD1. The CDR3 covers 15 residues. V was clipped by 5 bases and J by 4 bases; unmatched bases: 5. Looked up from germline, CDR1 is MNHEY and CDR2 is SVGEGT. CDR3 sequence reads: CASSRQGAGANVLTF. Here the CDR3 DNA reads TGTGCCAGCAGTCGACAGGGTGCGGGGGCCAACGTCCTGACTTTC.

As for this clonotype: Being one base from a much bigger clone, this may be a read error. The chain is built from TRBV5-1 and TRBJ2-2; D perhaps matches TRBD2 (5 bases). CDR1 is SGHRS, CDR2 YFSETQ, per germline. Trimming stripped 2 bases from V and 4 bases from J, with 9 bases between. The CDR3 covers 14 residues. CDR3 protein: CASSFGEITGELFF. CDR3 nucleotides: TGCGCCAGCAGCTTCGGGGAAATCACCGGGGAGCTGTTTTTT.